These 14 T cell receptor beta chains were all obtained from the same sample, sequenced in a study of blood T cells in healthy people across ages (dated by TCRdb to the mid-2010s). Libraries were built with 5' RACE. These reads were obtained on an Illumina HiSeq 2500. A second PCR of about 7 to 12 cycles was run with a J-beta primer mix and a sample-barcoded 5' primer. TCRdb reworked the public reads: Q25 trimming with fastp, MiXCR clone assembly, productive beta chains retained. Every distinct CDR3 protein forms one entry, paired with its most common genes and DNA. The sample table holds hundreds of thousands of distinct CDR3 sequences, of which roughly 41% were seen once. The ten largest clonotypes hold 25% to 35% of the sample. Sample: blood. The receptor set was obtained from a man aged 80 or over in good health.

This clonotype was counted only a few times. The chain recombines TRBV20-1 with TRBJ2-2; maybe TRBD2 (6 bases). Germline CDR1 reads DFQATT; CDR2 reads SNEGSKA (reference sequence). The CDR3 spans 15 residues. V gave up 6 bases and J gave up 6 bases, with 20 bases separating them. The CDR3 spells CSAGRGGSIPGELFF. CDR3 sequence (DNA): TGCAGTGCGGGCCGAGGAGGGTCCATCCCCGGGGAGCTGTTTTTT.

This chain connects TRBV7-3 to TRBJ2-1, with TRBD2 matching over 7 bases. V lost 5 bases and J lost 7; bases outside the gene matches: 8. Germline V lookup: CDR1 SGHTA, CDR2 FQGTGA. CDR3 length equals 14 residues. The CDR3 reads CASSVRVGRNEQFF. The CDR3 region has the DNA TGTGCCAGCAGCGTAAGGGTCGGGAGGAATGAGCAGTTCTTC.

The chain employs TRBV13 and TRBJ1-1, with D possibly being TRBD1 (6 bases). Between the trimmed V and J ends, which lost 5 bases and 4 bases, there was a span of 11 bases. Germline lookup yields CDR1 PRHDT and CDR2 FYEKMQ (reference sequence). This CDR3 contains 13 residues. CDR3 sequence (DNA): TGTGCCAGCAGCAGGGGGTTGATCACTGAAGCTTTCTTT. Protein sequence: CASSRGLITEAFF.

The genes are TRBV4-2 and TRBJ1-4, with 10 bases lining up with TRBD1. V lost 1 base and J lost 2; bases outside the gene matches: 1. This CDR3 has 16 residues. Germline CDR1 LGHNA, CDR2 YNFKEQ. The CDR3 reads CASSQGQGATNEKLFF. Here the CDR3 DNA reads TGTGCCAGCAGCCAAGGACAGGGGGCGACTAATGAAAAACTGTTTTTT.

The rearrangement joins TRBV12-5 to TRBJ2-2, with TRBD1 matching over 7 bases. The germline V gene has CDR1 LGHNT and CDR2 FRNRAP. CDR3 length: 15 amino acids. With V trimmed by 2 bases and J by 3 bases, 3 bases remained unmatched. The CDR3 loop reads CASGLTGADTGELFF. CDR3 coding DNA: TGTGCTAGTGGTTTGACAGGGGCGGACACCGGGGAGCTGTTTTTT.

V gene TRBV25-1 combines with J gene TRBJ1-5; D uncertain. V was pared by 9 bases and J by 0 bases, with 12 bases between. Per germline, CDR1 MGHDK and CDR2 SYGVNS. This CDR3 has 14 amino acids. CDR3 bases: TGTGCCAGTTCGGTCCACGGTAGCAATCAGCCCCAGCATTTT. Translation gives CASSVHGSNQPQHF.

In this sample, this clonotype turned up a few times. V gene TRBV12-3 or TRBV12-4 combines with J gene TRBJ2-3, with D possibly matching TRBD2 (6 bases). The CDR3 covers 15 residues. With 4 bases removed from V and 2 bases from J, the gap between germline ends came to 13 bases. The CDR3 DNA reads TGTGCCAGCAGTTGGCGGCGGGGAGACACAGATACGCAGTATTTT. Its protein product is CASSWRRGDTDTQYF.

Points on this clonotype: Being one base from a much bigger clone, this may be a read error. J is TRBJ2-7 and V is TRBV5-1; TRBD2 aligns across 13 bases. The trim removed 3 bases at V and 7 bases at J, leaving 10 bases unmatched. CDR1 and CDR2 (germline): SGHRS, YFSETQ. This CDR3 region has 16 residues. CDR3 in DNA: TGCGCCAGCAGCTCCTACCGGACTAGCGGGGGCAATGAGCAGTACTTC. It is translated as CASSSYRTSGGNEQYF. The variable domain in full, completed from reference TRBV5-1 and TRBJ2-7, reads KAGVTQTPRYLIKTRGQQVTLSCSPISGHRSVSWYQQTPGQGLQFLFEYFSETQRNKGNFPGRFSGRQFSNSRSEMNVSTLELGDSALYLCASSSYRTSGGNEQYFGPGTRLTVT.

This chain uses TRBV12-3 or TRBV12-4 with TRBJ2-6, with D possibly being TRBD1 or TRBD2 (6 bases each). The CDR3 loop spans 15 amino acids. The V end was cut by 7 bases, the J end by 3 bases, with 13 bases between. In DNA, the CDR3 is TGTGCCAGCATCTCTAGGGGGGATGGGGCCAACGTCCTGACTTTC. This translates into CASISRGDGANVLTF.

J is TRBJ2-5 and V is TRBV20-1; a possible D gene is TRBD1 (6 bases). The CDR3 loop spans 14 amino acids. Germline CDR1 and CDR2: DFQATT and SNEGSKA (reference sequence). Trimming took off 4 bases at V and 11 bases at J, with 23 bases between the two ends. The CDR3 protein is CSAITGPAMRGQYF. CDR3 sequence (DNA): TGCAGTGCTATAACTGGGCCGGCAATGAGGGGGCAGTACTTC.

The rearrangement joins TRBV6-1 to TRBJ2-5, with TRBD1 identical over 8 bases. V shed 4 bases, J shed 5 bases, and the junction held 9 bases outside the gene matches. CDR1 is MNHNS and CDR2 is SASEGT in the germline V gene. The CDR3 runs 15 residues. This CDR3 is CASSGHQGAHETQYF. In DNA form, the CDR3 reads TGTGCCAGCAGTGGACATCAGGGGGCCCACGAGACCCAGTACTTC.

V and J are TRBV9 and TRBJ1-4; unclear D gene. The V gene's germline CDR1 is SGDLS and CDR2 YYNGEE. Trimming shortened V by 0 bases and J by 7 bases, and 7 bases separated the two germline ends. This CDR3 is 13 amino acids long. CDR3 in DNA: TGTGCCAGCAGCGTAGGACCCGGTGAAAAACTGTTTTTT. It encodes CASSVGPGEKLFF.

This clonotype has just a few counts. The genes are TRBV13 and TRBJ2-4; 10 bases are a match to TRBD1. The CDR3 has 21 residues. CDR1 and CDR2 (germline): PRHDT, FYEKMQ (reference sequence). With 5 bases clipped from V and 0 bases from J, the junction kept 19 bases outside the gene matches. CDR3 DNA sequence: TGTGCCAGCAGCCCCGATAGAAAGGACAGGGGGGTTAAAGTAGCCAAAAACATTCAGTACTTC. It is translated as CASSPDRKDRGVKVAKNIQYF.

The sample holds a few counts of this clonotype. CDR3 in DNA: TGTGCCAGCAGCAAAGCGGGCGGTATTCCAGGGGAGGGCAAAAACATTCAGTACTTC. The encoded protein is CASSKAGGIPGEGKNIQYF. The chain joins TRBV21-1 to TRBJ2-4; the D call TRBD2 from the table was never checked on the DNA. TRBV21-1 is marked as a pseudogene. This CDR3 has 19 residues.